This is a list of T cell receptor beta chains from one sample in a study of T cells expressing NK-cell markers. For each CDR3 protein, TCRdb gives one entry from its re-call of the 5' RACE reads, without DNA. Its table records 350,000 to 400,000 distinct CDR3 sequences. The sequenced sample consisted of blood T cells: a sorted CD56 or NKG2C T cell subset, CD4+ or CD8+ T cells, or bulk PBMC T cells (not recorded which). Receptors originate from a woman between 45 and 65 years old in good health. Both conserved end residues are part of each CDR3.

j_call | v_call | cdr3_aa
TRBJ2-1 | TRBV11-2 | CASSLEVAGAVNEQFF
TRBJ2-1 | TRBV20-1 | CSAFGTGENYNEQFF
TRBJ2-1 | TRBV6-5 | CASSYRLADPNEQFF
TRBJ2-1 | TRBV5-5 | CASNQGGSYNEQFF
TRBJ1-1 | TRBV5-1 | CASSPRDREDTEAFF
TRBJ2-1 | TRBV24-1 | CATSEISTGARGEQFF
TRBJ2-3 | TRBV20-1 | CSASPLAVGGTDTQYF
TRBJ1-2 | TRBV7-8 | CASSLTGGYTF
TRBJ2-1 | TRBV24-1 | CATRSAGAGNEQFF
TRBJ2-1 | TRBV7-8 | CASSASTHNEQFF
TRBJ2-5 | TRBV4-1 | CASSQGYTGGETQYF
TRBJ1-1 | TRBV12-3/TRBV12-4 | CATSDVPNTEAFF
TRBJ2-2 | TRBV20-1 | CSASSGRGSGTGELFF
TRBJ2-3 | TRBV12-3/TRBV12-4 | CASSSSDRVIDTQYF
TRBJ2-5 | TRBV7-9 | CASSPTLILAGAHQETQYF
TRBJ2-7 | TRBV5-1 | CASSPEAGGAYEQYF
TRBJ2-1 | TRBV5-1 | CASSPRGSRTRKNNEQFF
TRBJ2-7 | TRBV7-3 | CASSAGGAYEQYF
TRBJ1-1 | TRBV20-1 | CSATKRGRGVNTEAFF
TRBJ1-5 | TRBV15 | CATSRGTGHQPQHF
TRBJ2-2 | TRBV5-6 | CASSLVMWGAGELFF
TRBJ1-1 | TRBV7-3 | CASSPTSPVTEAFF
TRBJ2-5 | TRBV6-2/TRBV6-3 | CASSYSEGSGSLQTQYF
TRBJ2-4 | TRBV7-9 | CASSLGQGGAKNIQYF
TRBJ2-1 | TRBV10-3 | CAISEPVSGRASDNEQFF
TRBJ1-2 | TRBV12-3/TRBV12-4 | CASSPGGAGYTF
TRBJ2-7 | TRBV18 | CASETTGTGSEQYF
TRBJ2-5 | TRBV3-1 | CASSRSTGPQETQYF
TRBJ1-6 | TRBV9 | CASSVDGRVGSPLHF
TRBJ2-7 | TRBV3-1 | CASSQEGTSGRYEQYF
TRBJ2-5 | TRBV5-4 | CASSLGGLGETQYF
TRBJ2-7 | TRBV12-3/TRBV12-4 | CASRPTSGSQREQYF
TRBJ2-1 | TRBV10-3 | CASHGQDRTIRDEQFF
TRBJ2-1 | TRBV12-3/TRBV12-4 | CASHLGSYNEQFF
TRBJ2-3 | TRBV12-3/TRBV12-4 | CASSPTGGGLGQYF
TRBJ2-7 | TRBV5-5 | CASSFRDRGRGEQYF
TRBJ2-3 | TRBV7-3 | CASSQGGVTDTQYF
TRBJ2-3 | TRBV29-1 | CSVEYPYRNNMPSRTDTQYF
TRBJ1-2 | TRBV12-3/TRBV12-4 | CASSPTEGVRGYTF
TRBJ2-3 | TRBV15 | CATSRDFGGNPDTQYF
TRBJ1-1 | TRBV12-3/TRBV12-4 | CASSFPWTGRDTEAFF
TRBJ2-1 | TRBV4-2 | CASSQDRREWEVNEQFF
TRBJ1-6 | TRBV7-9 | CASSRDVRPLHF